These T cell receptor beta chains were read from a single sample in a study of T cells in Graves' hyperthyroidism and ophthalmopathy. TCRdb recomputed calls from the multiplex PCR reads with MiXCR, one row per CDR3 protein. The sample carries about 400,000 distinct CDR3 sequences, approximately 15% recorded once. The sample taken for sequencing was blood. All receptors derive from a woman aged 30 to 39 with Graves' hyperthyroidism. Both conserved end residues are part of each CDR3. A D gene is named only where the DNA matches it firmly. A row's size may be missing; if present it is once, few, many or a size class.

CDR3 DNA	CDR3 protein	D gene	CDR3 length	J gene	clone size	V gene
TGTGCCAGCAGCCAGGAACTAGCGGGAGACTACGAGCAGTACTTC	CASSQELAGDYEQYF	TRBD2	15	TRBJ2-7	few	TRBV14
TGTGCCAGCAGTACCATACTAGCGGGAGTCTCTTTTTTATCCGAGCAGTACTTC	CASSTILAGVSFLSEQYF	TRBD2	18	TRBJ2-7	few	TRBV6-1
TGTGCCAGCAGCTTGTGGGTCTGGGTAGGCAATCAGCCCCAGCATTTT	CASSLWVWVGNQPQHF	-	16	TRBJ1-5	few	TRBV5-6
TGTGCCAGCAGCTTGAGTTTAGCGAACGCCTACGAGCAGTACTTC	CASSLSLANAYEQYF	-	15	TRBJ2-7	few	TRBV5-5
TGCGCCAGCACCCTAGACAGGGCGGCGAACACTGAAGCTTTCTTT	CASTLDRAANTEAFF	TRBD1	15	TRBJ1-1	many	TRBV5-1
TGTGCCAGCAGCTTAAAGGGTTCAGGGAGTGGCGGCTACACCTTC	CASSLKGSGSGGYTF	-	15	TRBJ1-2	many	TRBV13
TGTGCCAGCAGTGAGTCTGGGTTTGGCGGGGAGCTGTTTTTT	CASSESGFGGELFF	-	14	TRBJ2-2	-	TRBV2
TGTGCCAGCAGCGTAGGGGGACTAGTCGTCAATACAGATACGCAGTATTTT	CASSVGGLVVNTDTQYF	TRBD2	17	TRBJ2-3	few	TRBV9
TGTGCCAGCAGGGGACTAGCGGGAGGAAGCTACGAGCAGTACTTC	CASRGLAGGSYEQYF	TRBD2	15	TRBJ2-7	few	TRBV2
TGTGCCAGCAGCCCCAGGGGGAGAACTAATGAAAAACTGTTTTTT	CASSPRGRTNEKLFF	TRBD1	15	TRBJ1-4	many	TRBV3-1
TGTGCCAGCAGTCCGACAGTCACAGATACGCAGTATTTT	CASSPTVTDTQYF	-	13	TRBJ2-3	-	TRBV28
TGTGCCAGCAGTTCCCTGAGCGGGACAGGGGCCCAAGAGACCCAGTACTTC	CASSSLSGTGAQETQYF	TRBD1	17	TRBJ2-5	many	TRBV28
TGTGCCAGCAGTTTACTAGCGGGTACTTCCTACAATGAGCAGTTCTTC	CASSLLAGTSYNEQFF	TRBD2	16	TRBJ2-1	many	TRBV28
TGTGCCAGCAATAAGGGTGGGGGTTTCTATGGCTACACCTTC	CASNKGGGFYGYTF	-	14	TRBJ1-2	many	TRBV12-3/TRBV12-4
TGTGCCAGCAACCAAGGACAGTATAATTCACCCCTCCACTTT	CASNQGQYNSPLHF	-	14	TRBJ1-6	-	TRBV14
TGCAGTGCTAGGACTCAGGGACCTTCTGGAAACACCATATATTTT	CSARTQGPSGNTIYF	-	15	TRBJ1-3	-	TRBV20-1
TGTGCCACCAGTGATTTGGGAGGGGGCACAGATACGCAGTATTTT	CATSDLGGGTDTQYF	-	15	TRBJ2-3	-	TRBV24-1
TGCGCCAGCAGCTGGACCGTCCCAGAGACCCAGTACTTC	CASSWTVPETQYF	-	13	TRBJ2-5	-	TRBV5-1
TGTGCCAAGGGGACAGGGAACACTGAAGCTTTCTTT	CAKGTGNTEAFF	TRBD1	12	TRBJ1-1	many	TRBV2
TGTGCCTGGAGTGTACTGGGGACTAGCGCCTACAATGAGCAGTTCTTC	CAWSVLGTSAYNEQFF	TRBD2	16	TRBJ2-1	many	TRBV30